This T cell receptor (beta chain) was recovered during a study of early T cells in non-severe SARS-CoV-2 infection. TCRdb processed the 5' RACE reads anew with MiXCR; each CDR3 protein has one entry. This table has tens of thousands of distinct CDR3 sequences, roughly 12% appearing once. Trimming cost V 0 bases and J 6 bases, with 15 bases left between them. The germline gives CDR1 MNHNS, CDR2 SASEGT. This CDR3 is 16 amino acids long. V gene TRBV6-1 combines with J gene TRBJ1-5, with D unresolved. The starting material was whole blood, obtained at baseline. The sequence was collected from an adult who was a healthcare worker with PCR-confirmed SARS-CoV-2 infection or an uninfected control (not recorded which). CDR3 in amino acids: CASSEAVVSRVQPQHF. The CDR3 nucleotides are TGTGCCAGCAGTGAAGCAGTAGTCAGCCGAGTTCAGCCCCAGCATTTT.